These T cell receptor beta chains were read from a single sample in a study of cytomegalovirus exposure and HLA in healthy donors. Generated by immunoSEQ multiplex PCR, the TCRdb table keeps only in-frame clones and is missing some. The sample lists about 200,000 clones, 70% to 90% occurring once. Material for sequencing was PBMCs. Source of these receptors: a woman aged 18-29 years in good health and CMV-seronegative. The CDR3 runs from the conserved cysteine through the conserved F or W. A D gene is named only where the DNA matches it firmly. Size is omitted from some rows. Given values are once, few, many or a class for expanded clones.

v_call	j_call	d_call	clone_size	cdr3_nt	cdr3_aa
TRBV6-5	TRBJ1-2	.	.	TGTGCCAGCAGTTACTCCGGTTCTAACTATGGCTACACCTTC	CASSYSGSNYGYTF
TRBV19	TRBJ2-7	.	few	TGTGCCAGTAGTATGGGGGGAAACGAGCAGTACTTC	CASSMGGNEQYF
TRBV7-7	TRBJ2-1	.	.	TGTGCCAGCAGCTTCACCGGGCTCAATGAGCAGTTCTTC	CASSFTGLNEQFF
TRBV18	TRBJ1-1	.	.	TGTGCCAGCTCACCACTTACGAGGGACCCAGCTGAAGCTTTCTTT	CASSPLTRDPAEAFF
TRBV18	TRBJ1-1	.	.	TGTGCCAGCTCACCACCGTGGGGTGCGGCGAACACTGAAGCTTTCTTT	CASSPPWGAANTEAFF
TRBV6-6	TRBJ2-5	.	.	TGTGCCAGCGCGGCGGGGCCTCGGGAGACCCAGTACTTC	CASAAGPRETQYF
TRBV18	TRBJ1-1	.	.	TGTGCCAGCTCACCACTGGCAGCCTTGAACACTGAAGCTTTCTTT	CASSPLAALNTEAFF
TRBV5-1	TRBJ2-1	.	.	TGCGCCAGCAGCTTAGGGACCTACTACAATGAGCAGTTCTTC	CASSLGTYYNEQFF
TRBV7-3	TRBJ2-3	.	.	TGTGCCAGCAGCTTAATTAGTAAACCGGGACACAGCACAGATACGCAGTATTTT	CASSLISKPGHSTDTQYF
TRBV27	TRBJ1-5	.	.	TGTGCCAGCAGTTCGGAGTTAGGGCAGCCCCAGCATTTT	CASSSELGQPQHF
TRBV30	TRBJ1-5	.	.	TGTGCCTGGAGTGTGGGGGCCAATCAGCCCCAGCATTTT	CAWSVGANQPQHF
TRBV2	TRBJ2-1	.	few	TGTGCCAGCAGTCCCTGGGTTTTAGCAAATGAGCAGTTCTTC	CASSPWVLANEQFF
TRBV4-1	TRBJ2-7	TRBD1	.	TGCGCCAGCAGCCAAGAGGGACAGACCTACGAGCAGTACTTC	CASSQEGQTYEQYF
TRBV2	TRBJ2-3	TRBD2	.	TGTGCCAAACTAGCGGGAGACCTGTATTTT	CAKLAGDLYF
TRBV10-2	TRBJ2-1	TRBD2	.	TGCGCCAGCAGTGAGTTGGTAGCGGGAGTTTGGGATACCTACAATGAGCAGTTCTTC	CASSELVAGVWDTYNEQFF
TRBV18	TRBJ2-7	TRBD2	.	TGTGCCAGCTCACCACCGGGACCGGGACTAGCCCACGAGCAGTACTTC	CASSPPGPGLAHEQYF
TRBV9	TRBJ1-1	.	.	TGTGCCAGCAGCGGTGAGTGGACAGCCACTGAAGCTTTCTTT	CASSGEWTATEAFF
TRBV6-5	TRBJ1-1	TRBD1	once	TGTGCCACCGAAGGGACAGGGCCCACTGAAGCTTTCTTT	CATEGTGPTEAFF
TRBV27	TRBJ2-3	.	.	TGTGCCAGCAGTCCTCAGGCCTTGAATACGCAGTATTTT	CASSPQALNTQYF
TRBV5-6	TRBJ2-3	TRBD1	.	TGTGCCAGCAGTTCGGGACAGTTAAGCACAGATACGCAGTATTTT	CASSSGQLSTDTQYF
TRBV10-3	TRBJ1-1	TRBD1	.	TGTGCCATCAGTGCCTCGGGACAGCTGGGAATGAACACTGAAGCTTTCTTT	CAISASGQLGMNTEAFF
TRBV15	TRBJ2-5	.	.	TGTGCCACCAGCAGAGATCACGAAGCTCAAGAGACCCAGTACTTC	CATSRDHEAQETQYF
TRBV27	TRBJ1-1	.	medium-sized	TGTGCCAGCAGTTTATTTGGGACACCCAACCTTATGAACACTGAAGCTTTCTTT	CASSLFGTPNLMNTEAFF
TRBV5-5	TRBJ2-1	.	.	TGTGCCAGCAGCGTACAGGGAAGCTCCTACAATGAGCAGTTCTTC	CASSVQGSSYNEQFF
TRBV7-6	TRBJ1-6	TRBD1	.	TGTGCCAGCAGCTCGTCGGGACAGGGGGTTAAGCCCCTCCACTTT	CASSSSGQGVKPLHF
TRBV15	TRBJ1-1	.	.	TGTGCCACCAGCAGAGGGGTTATGAACACTGAAGCTTTCTTT	CATSRGVMNTEAFF
TRBV19	TRBJ1-5	TRBD1	few	TGTGCCAGTAGTATTACAGGGGAAAGCAATCAGCCCCAGCATTTT	CASSITGESNQPQHF
TRBV27	TRBJ1-2	.	.	TGTGCCAGATCAGGGGACTATGGCTACACCTTC	CARSGDYGYTF
TRBV28	TRBJ1-4	.	once	TGTGCCAGCAGTTTGGGAGGGGTGAATAATGAAAAACTGTTTTTT	CASSLGGVNNEKLFF
TRBV5-1	TRBJ2-1	.	.	TGCGCCAGCAGCTCCTGGGAGAGCTCCTACAATGAGCAGTTCTTC	CASSSWESSYNEQFF
TRBV5-1	TRBJ2-1	.	.	TGCGCCAGCAGCTTACAAACACTAACAGGGAATGAGCAGTTCTTC	CASSLQTLTGNEQFF
TRBV10-3	TRBJ1-2	.	.	TGTGCCATCAGTGAGTCACTCCTGGGGGGGAAGTATGGCTACACCTTC	CAISESLLGGKYGYTF
TRBV9	TRBJ2-5	.	.	TGTGCCAGCAGCGGACCAGGGAGTCTAGAGACCCAGTACTTC	CASSGPGSLETQYF
TRBV29-1	TRBJ1-3	.	few	TGCAGCGTCGCTAACTCTGGAAACACCATATATTTT	CSVANSGNTIYF
TRBV6-1	TRBJ2-5	TRBD2	once	TGTGCCAGCCGGGAGGCGGAGACCCAGTACTTC	CASREAETQYF
TRBV19	TRBJ2-1	.	.	TGTGCCAGTAGTCTGGGTATCGGCAATGAGCAGTTCTTC	CASSLGIGNEQFF
TRBV6-1	TRBJ2-3	.	.	TGTGCCAGCAGTGAAGCGAGAATCGGACTACGACGGGGAGATACGCAGTATTTT	CASSEARIGLRRGDTQYF
TRBV13	TRBJ1-5	TRBD1	.	TGTGCCAGCAGCTCACGGACAGGAGGAATCAGTCAGCCCCAGCATTTT	CASSSRTGGISQPQHF
TRBV14	TRBJ2-7	.	.	TGTGCCAGCAGCCACCTATACGAGCAGTACTTC	CASSHLYEQYF
TRBV29-1	TRBJ1-2	.	.	TGCAGCGTTGAGGCAGACAGTTCCTATGGCTACACCTTC	CSVEADSSYGYTF